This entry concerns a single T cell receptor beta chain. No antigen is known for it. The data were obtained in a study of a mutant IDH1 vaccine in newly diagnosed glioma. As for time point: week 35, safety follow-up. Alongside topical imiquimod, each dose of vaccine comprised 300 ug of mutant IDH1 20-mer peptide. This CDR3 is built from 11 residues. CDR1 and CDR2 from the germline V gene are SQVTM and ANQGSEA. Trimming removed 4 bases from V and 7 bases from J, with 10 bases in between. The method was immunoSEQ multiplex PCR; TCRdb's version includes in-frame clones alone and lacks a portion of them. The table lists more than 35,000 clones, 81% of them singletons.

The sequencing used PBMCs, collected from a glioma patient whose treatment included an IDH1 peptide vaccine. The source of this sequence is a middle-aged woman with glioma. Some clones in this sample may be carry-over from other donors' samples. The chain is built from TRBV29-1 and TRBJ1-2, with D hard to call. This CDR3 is CSVGEGGGYTF. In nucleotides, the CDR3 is TGCAGCGTTGGGGAGGGAGGTGGCTACACCTTC.